The 23 T cell receptor beta chains presented below share a single source sample, sequenced in a study of beta chain features in type 1 diabetes. Study observations and caveats: Patients with Type 1 diabetes showed moderately but significantly shorter TCRB CDR3s in all four CD4+ subsets.

The whole isolated RNA underwent reverse transcription, so sequencing captured expressed TCRB transcripts. Using immunoSEQ multiplex PCR, the repertoire was profiled, and TCRdb retains in-frame clones only, with some absent. The sample lists about 650,000 clones; roughly 12% were seen once. The antigens of these receptors remain unknown. The specimen was naive CD4+ T cells from blood. All receptors derive from a man younger than 45 with type 1 diabetes.

This clone showed up just a few times. The identical CDR3 is also encoded by other nucleotide sequences in the sample. The gene calls are TRBV4-2 and TRBJ2-5, with D possibly matching TRBD2 (7 bases). Germline V gives CDR1 LGHNA, CDR2 YNFKEQ. The CDR3 covers 15 residues. Trimming pared 1 base from V and 1 base from J, leaving 10 bases between. Here the CDR3 DNA reads TGTGCCAGCAGCCAAGTGGGAGGGGGCCAAGAGACCCAGTACTTC. Its translation: CASSQVGGGQETQYF.

This clone occurred a few times. The junction departs from the called germline gene at one end, perhaps through a read error. The CDR3 nucleotides read TGTGCCAGCAGGGAAGACAGTGCTGGCGAGCAGTACTTC. Protein: CASREDSAGEQYF. The V call is TRBV6-1, the J call TRBJ2-7; perhaps TRBD1 as D (5 bases). The CDR3 covers 13 residues. Germline CDR1 is MNHNS and CDR2 is SASEGT.

The chain couples TRBV6-5 to TRBJ1-4, with a possible D match to TRBD1 (5 bases). Deletions cut 0 bases from V and 8 bases from J, with 10 bases between. The germline CDR1 and CDR2 sequences are MNHEY and SVGAGI. CDR3 length: 14 amino acids. CDR3 sequence: CASSYSGPAEKLFF. The CDR3 DNA sequence: TGTGCCAGCAGTTACTCGGGGCCAGCCGAAAAACTGTTTTTT.

V usage is TRBV9 and J usage is TRBJ1-6; 7 nucleotides match TRBD1. Trimming took 3 bases from V and 8 from J; bases not matched to a gene: 8. Germline CDR1 SGDLS, CDR2 YYNGEE. The CDR3 consists of 15 residues. CDR3 loop: CASSEMTGNYSPLHF. The DNA of the CDR3 is TGTGCCAGCAGCGAAATGACAGGGAACTATTCACCCCTCCACTTT.

This clone was observed a handful of times. The rearrangement joins TRBV6-5 to TRBJ2-4, with D possibly being TRBD1 (5 bases). Trimming left V 2 bases short and J 5 bases short, with 13 bases between. The CDR3 runs to 15 residues. Germline V gives CDR1 MNHEY, CDR2 SVGAGI. The CDR3 bases are TGTGCCAGCAGTTACCAGGCAGGGTTGGAAAACATTCAGTACTTC. It specifies CASSYQAGLENIQYF.

J is TRBJ1-3 and V is TRBV11-3, with TRBD1 identical over 7 bases. With 7 bases clipped from V and 0 bases from J, the junction kept 6 bases outside the gene matches. The CDR3 has 15 amino acids. Per germline, CDR1 SGHNT and CDR2 YENEEA. CDR3 coding DNA: TGTGCCAGCACACAGCAGGGGGGCTCTGGAAACACCATATATTTT. Protein sequence: CASTQQGGSGNTIYF.

This clone was seen only a few times. The same CDR3 arises from other DNA sequences in this sample as well. J is TRBJ1-3 and V is TRBV9, with a tentative D call TRBD1 (5 bases). The V and J ends lost 2 bases and 3 bases respectively, with 9 bases between them. The CDR3 length is 14 residues. Germline CDR1 SGDLS, CDR2 YYNGEE. This chain's CDR3 is CASSVQGSGNTIYF. The CDR3 nucleotides are TGTGCCAGCAGCGTTCAGGGTAGTGGAAACACCATATATTTT.

This clone was seen a handful of times. V and J are TRBV9 and TRBJ2-5; D is unresolved. The J call may not be correct, given that the DNA end is closer to TRBJ2-7. Per the germline V gene, CDR1 is SGDLS and CDR2 is YYNGEE. The CDR3 length is 14 residues. CDR3 sequence: CASSLTQLVHEQYF. The CDR3 DNA sequence: TGTGCCAGCAGCCTGACTCAGCTTGTCCACGAGCAGTACTTC.

The sample holds a few counts of this clone. The V and J genes are TRBV5-5 and TRBJ2-3; no clear D gene. Germline V gene sequence: CDR1 SGHKS, CDR2 YYEKEE (reference sequence). V shed 0 bases and J shed 3 bases, with 11 bases lying between them. This CDR3 spans 15 amino acids. The CDR3 bases are TGTGCCAGCAGCTTGGAAGGGTTTGAGACAGATACGCAGTATTTT. Amino acids: CASSLEGFETDTQYF.

This clone was seen a handful of times. CDR3 amino acids: CASRLTGANVLTF. DNA of the CDR3: TGTGCCAGCAGACTAACTGGGGCCAACGTCCTGACTTTC. The chain joins TRBV7-8 to TRBJ2-6, with D unresolved. The CDR3 is made up of 13 amino acids. In germline, CDR1 is SGHVS, CDR2 FQNEAQ. V dropped 6 bases and J dropped 2 bases, with 5 bases sitting between them.

This chain uses TRBV4-3 with TRBJ1-2; the D gene is possibly TRBD1 (5 bases). The germline V and J ends were trimmed by 4 bases and 3 bases, with 15 bases remaining between them. Germline assignment: CDR1 LGHNA and CDR2 YSLEER. This CDR3 region has 15 residues. The CDR3 bases are TGCGCCAGCAGCCTAAACCTCCTAGGGGACTATGGCTACACCTTC. Its protein product is CASSLNLLGDYGYTF.

V is TRBV9 and J is TRBJ1-2, with D possibly being TRBD1 (5 bases). The ends were cut back, 0 bases at V and 7 bases at J, with 13 bases in the middle. The CDR3 extends over 14 amino acids. Germline V gene data show CDR1 as SGDLS and CDR2 as YYNGEE. CDR3 region: CASSVGPGTTGYTF. The CDR3, as DNA: TGTGCCAGCAGCGTAGGTCCGGGGACGACTGGCTACACCTTC. Complete variable domain (other parts from reference TRBV9 and TRBJ1-2): DSGVTQTPKHLITATGQRVTLRCSPRSGDLSVYWYQQSLDQGLQFLIQYYNGEERAKGNILERFSAQQFPDLHSELNLSSLELGDSALYFCASSVGPGTTGYTFGSGTRLTVV.

This clone was seen only a few times. The CDR3 nucleotides are TGCAGCGTTGTCGGCAGGGGGTCCGCTAACTATGGCTACACCTTC. It yields the protein CSVVGRGSANYGYTF. The chain has TRBV29-1 and TRBJ1-2; 7 bases fit TRBD1. V was clipped by 4 bases and J by 0 bases; unmatched bases: 8. Germline CDR1 and CDR2: SQVTM and ANQGSEA. This CDR3 is 15 amino acids long.

The rearrangement links TRBV7-2 to TRBJ2-1, with D perhaps TRBD1 (6 bases). The ends were cut back, 5 bases at V and 6 bases at J, with 11 bases in the middle. CDR1 and CDR2 (germline): SGHTA, FQGNSA. The CDR3 sequence is 13 residues long. The CDR3 region is CASSPQTGNEQFF. The CDR3 coding sequence is TGTGCCAGCAGCCCTCAGACAGGCAATGAGCAGTTCTTC.

The table lists this clone with a few counts. This chain uses TRBV4-2 with TRBJ1-2; D may be TRBD1 (6 bases). Germline V CDR1 and CDR2: LGHNA, YNFKEQ. V was clipped by 0 bases and J by 2 bases, with 7 bases between them. CDR3 length: 14 amino acids. In DNA form, the CDR3 reads TGTGCCAGCAGCCAAGAAGGACAGAACTATGGCTACACCTTC. It yields the protein CASSQEGQNYGYTF.

This clone was found a few times. The chain is built from TRBV9 and TRBJ1-4; D is unclear. The V end lost 0 bases, the J end lost 3 bases, and 9 bases lay between the germline ends. The CDR3 covers 15 residues. The germline CDR1 and CDR2 sequences are SGDLS and YYNGEE. The DNA of the CDR3 is TGTGCCAGCAGCGTAGACCCGGGTGCTAATGAAAAACTGTTTTTT. Its protein is CASSVDPGANEKLFF.

The chain links TRBV7-3 to TRBJ2-3; D is possibly TRBD1 (6 bases). This CDR3 comprises 14 residues. Trimming removed 5 bases at V and 4 bases at J, with 13 bases between. Germline loops: CDR1 SGHTA, CDR2 FQGTGA. This CDR3 is CASSPLGGSDTQYF. Here the CDR3 DNA reads TGTGCCAGCAGCCCATTAGGGGGTTCAGATACGCAGTATTTT.

The V call is TRBV18, the J call TRBJ2-4; 7 bases match TRBD2. Germline CDR1 and CDR2: KGHSH and LQKENI. Trimming took 0 bases from V and 0 from J; bases not matched to a gene: 8. The CDR3 loop spans 18 amino acids. CDR3 bases: TGTGCCAGCTCACCACCGGGAGGGCGAGTACTAGCCAAAAACATTCAGTACTTC. Amino acids: CASSPPGGRVLAKNIQYF.

This clone was observed a handful of times. The chain combines TRBV7-2 with TRBJ2-5, with no clear D. The CDR3 sequence is 12 residues long. With 5 bases removed from V and 11 bases from J, the gap between germline ends came to 15 bases. CDR1 and CDR2 (germline): SGHTA, FQGNSA. The CDR3 bases are TGTGCCAGCAGCACCAGCCCGTCCTCTCAGTACTTC. It translates to CASSTSPSSQYF. Full variable domain (outside the CDR3, taken from reference TRBV7-2 and TRBJ2-5): GAGVSQSPSNKVTEKGKDVELRCDPISGHTALYWYRQSLGQGLEFLIYFQGNSAPDKSGLPSDRFSAERTGGSVSTLTIQRTQQEDSAVYLCASSTSPSSQYFGPGTRLLVL.

This clone appeared a few times. The gene calls are TRBV7-2 and TRBJ2-5; 7 bases align to TRBD1. V trimming: 1 base; J trimming: 5 bases; junction bases outside the gene matches: 4. Germline-derived CDR1 and CDR2 are SGHTA and FQGNSA. CDR3 length: 14 residues. This chain's CDR3 is CASSLVRGSETQYF. CDR3 coding DNA: TGTGCCAGCAGCTTAGTCAGGGGGAGCGAGACCCAGTACTTC.

J is TRBJ1-4 and V is TRBV4-2; TRBD1 is a possible D gene (6 bases). Germline-derived CDR1 and CDR2 are LGHNA and YNFKEQ. V lost 4 bases and J lost 0, with 15 bases in between. The CDR3 runs to 17 residues. The CDR3 coding sequence is TGTGCCAGCAGCCCACCCTTTAAGGGGGCAACTAATGAAAAACTGTTTTTT. Translation gives CASSPPFKGATNEKLFF.

The rearrangement joins TRBV5-4 to TRBJ2-1; D is uncertain. The germline CDR1 and CDR2 sequences are SGHNT and YYREEE (reference sequence). CDR3 length: 11 residues. Trimming took 4 bases from V and 9 from J, leaving 8 bases between them. The CDR3 protein is CASSREVEQFF. As DNA, the CDR3 is TGTGCCAGCAGCCGTGAGGTTGAGCAGTTCTTC.

There are a few counts of this clone. The V and J genes are TRBV7-2 and TRBJ1-2; D unresolved. Germline V gives CDR1 SGHTA, CDR2 FQGNSA. CDR3 length: 12 amino acids. With 1 base removed from V and 8 bases from J, the gap between germline ends came to 8 bases. The CDR3 sequence: CASSLGRAGYTF. CDR3 coding DNA: TGTGCCAGCAGCTTAGGGCGGGCGGGCTACACCTTC.